The present TCR beta chain was sequenced within a study of human T cells and chemical hapten exposure. What the library attached to individual cDNA molecules were unique molecular identifiers. As handled by the study authors: Per sample, the median was 95,638 TCRs, with values from around 20,000 to 690,000. TCRdb re-called the RACE reads with MiXCR, one entry per CDR3 protein. TCRdb's processing, not the study's, gives the V and J calls here. This table has 350,000 to 400,000 distinct CDR3 sequences, 4.5% to 5.5% appearing once. The sample's time point: pre-sensitization, week 0. Treatment indicated: therapeutic diphenylcyclopropenone sensitization with weekly scalp DPC. The donor pool consisted of alopecia patients aged 18 to 70 years, considered suitable for DPC. Unfractionated whole blood yielded total RNA. This clonotype appeared a few times. The CDR3 spans 13 residues. V lost 1 base and J lost 9, with 13 bases in between. Germline V gene lookup returns CDR1 GTSNPN and CDR2 SVGIG (reference sequence).

The sample in question was whole blood, obtained in connection with sensitization to the hapten diphenylcyclopropenone (DPC). The sequence derives from a woman between 45 and 60 years old with alopecia areata. Some clones in this sample may be carry-over from other donors' samples. The rearrangement links TRBV30 to TRBJ2-1; the D is unclear. Here the CDR3 reads CAWSAHHISEQFF. In nucleotides, the CDR3 is TGTGCCTGGAGTGCCCACCATATAAGTGAGCAGTTCTTC.